These T cell receptor beta chains were read from a single sample in a study of shared clonotypes between healthy human individuals. Some clones are missing from TCRdb's copy, which holds only in-frame ones; the method was immunoSEQ multiplex PCR. Here the sample spans 2 million to 2.5 million clones, roughly 95% being singletons. The sample taken for sequencing was naive CD4+ T cells sorted from blood. Source of these receptors: a man between 18 and 35 years old in good health. Each CDR3 is given with its conserved first and last residue. Fields, in order: V gene, J gene, clone size, D gene, CDR3 DNA, CDR3 protein. The D gene is left open where the match is weak. Size is stated for part of the rows, as once, few or many counts, or as a class when the clone is expanded.

>TRBV6-1|TRBJ1-1|.|.
TGTGCCAGCAGTGAAGGGAGGCCGAACACTGAAGCTTTCTTT
CASSEGRPNTEAFF
>TRBV30|TRBJ1-5|.|.
TGTGCCTGGAGTCCCGGACCCTCCCTTAGCAATCAGCCCCAGCATTTT
CAWSPGPSLSNQPQHF
>TRBV18|TRBJ2-5|.|.
TGTGCCAGCTCACGACCCGAAGGAGGGGAGACCCAGTACTTC
CASSRPEGGETQYF
>TRBV2|TRBJ2-2|.|.
TGTGCCAGCAGATCCGGGACCCTGCATTCCGGGGAGCTGTTTTTT
CASRSGTLHSGELFF
>TRBV6-6|TRBJ1-1|.|.
TGTGCCAGCAGTTACTTGGCTGAAGCTTTCTTT
CASSYLAEAFF
>TRBV5-1|TRBJ1-1|.|.
TGCGCCAGCAGTTCACAAGGCGGGAACACTGAAGCTTTCTTT
CASSSQGGNTEAFF
>TRBV2|TRBJ1-2|.|.
TGTGCCAGCAGTGTCGACCGGGGTTTCTATGGCTACACCTTC
CASSVDRGFYGYTF
>TRBV5-4|TRBJ1-2|once|.
TGTGCCAGCAGCTTGGCCTCCGGGACGGCCCTCCTCGGCTACACCTTC
CASSLASGTALLGYTF
>TRBV7-2|TRBJ2-7|.|.
TGTGCCAGCAGCTCTTCCGACTGGTACGAGCAGTACTTC
CASSSSDWYEQYF
>TRBV27|TRBJ2-7|.|.
TGTGCCAGCAGTTTATATGCGGGCTACGAGCAGTACTTC
CASSLYAGYEQYF
>TRBV7-9|TRBJ2-7|.|TRBD1
TGTGCCAGCAGCTTAGGCAGGGGGCTGTCTGGCGAGCAGTACTTC
CASSLGRGLSGEQYF
>TRBV10-3|TRBJ1-1|.|TRBD1
TGTGCCATCAGGACAGGGGCAACTGAAGCTTTCTTT
CAIRTGATEAFF
>TRBV7-9|TRBJ1-5|.|.
TGTGCCAGCAGCTTAGACAGGTTTAACGATCAGCCCCAGCATTTT
CASSLDRFNDQPQHF
>TRBV5-1|TRBJ2-2|.|.
TGCGCCAGCAGCTTGGATTCGGGGGCCGGGGAGCTGTTTTTT
CASSLDSGAGELFF
>TRBV5-1|TRBJ1-2|.|TRBD1
TGCGCCAGCAGCCTCGGACAGGGATGGTATGGCTACACCTTC
CASSLGQGWYGYTF
>TRBV30|TRBJ2-1|.|.
TGTGCCTATCTAGGACACCCTATCAGAAATGAGCAGTTCTTC
CAYLGHPIRNEQFF
>TRBV30|TRBJ2-3|.|TRBD2
TGTGCCTGGACACAAGGACTAGCGGGAGGGACCGATACGCAGTATTTT
CAWTQGLAGGTDTQYF
>TRBV18|TRBJ1-4|.|.
TGTGCCAGCTCACCAGATGGGGTTGGAAAACTGTTTTTT
CASSPDGVGKLFF
>TRBV30|TRBJ1-6|.|.
TGTGCCTGGTCTCTCTCACAGTATAATTCACCCCTCCACTTT
CAWSLSQYNSPLHF
>TRBV28|TRBJ1-2|.|.
TGTGCCAGCGGCGGCTACACCTTC
CASGGYTF
>TRBV5-1|TRBJ1-3|.|.
TGCGCCAGCAGCTTGGAGCTGGGAAACACCATATATTTT
CASSLELGNTIYF
>TRBV29-1|TRBJ1-4|.|.
TGCAGCGTTGCGGACAGCCCAACTAATGAAAAACTGTTTTTT
CSVADSPTNEKLFF
>TRBV11-3|TRBJ1-1|.|TRBD1
TGTGCCAGCAGCCGGACAGGGGGCCTAGGCGGTGAAGCTTTCTTT
CASSRTGGLGGEAFF
>TRBV4-1|TRBJ2-7|.|.
TGCGCCAGCAGCCCAGGGTCGGGAAGGGACTACGAGCAGTACTTC
CASSPGSGRDYEQYF
>TRBV5-8|TRBJ1-1|.|TRBD1
TGTGCCAGCAGCCCTGACAGGGCGCGGGGCACTGAAGCTTTCTTT
CASSPDRARGTEAFF
>TRBV6-5|TRBJ2-7|.|TRBD1
TGTGCCAGCAGTAGACAGGGATCCTACGAGCAGTACTTC
CASSRQGSYEQYF
>TRBV9|TRBJ2-7|once|TRBD1
TGTGCCAGCAGCGTAGAGCAGGGGGCTTTCTACGAGCAGTACTTC
CASSVEQGAFYEQYF
>TRBV10-3|TRBJ2-3|.|.
TGTGCCATCAGTGAGGGAAGGGCCACAAACACAGATACGCAGTATTTT
CAISEGRATNTDTQYF
>TRBV5-4|TRBJ2-5|.|.
TGTGCCAGCAGCTTGCAGCAGGGTTCAGAGACCCAGTACTTC
CASSLQQGSETQYF
>TRBV18|TRBJ2-1|.|.
TGTGCCAGCTCCACGACAGTCTACAATGAGCAGTTCTTC
CASSTTVYNEQFF
>TRBV29-1|TRBJ1-5|.|.
TGCAGCGTTGCTATAGGGGGAGGAAATCAGCCCCAGCATTTT
CSVAIGGGNQPQHF
>TRBV5-1|TRBJ2-7|.|TRBD1
TGCGCCAGCAGCTTGGTCCTACGGACAGGGGAAAGAAACTACGAGCAGTACTTC
CASSLVLRTGERNYEQYF
>TRBV6-5|TRBJ2-1|.|.
TGTGCCAGCTCACGCAGGGTCGACAATGAGCAGTTCTTC
CASSRRVDNEQFF
>TRBV10-3|TRBJ1-5|.|.
TGTGCCATCAGTGAGTCGAGGGGAGGTGGCAATCAGCCCCAGCATTTT
CAISESRGGGNQPQHF
>TRBV6-5|TRBJ2-5|.|.
TGTGCCAGCAGTTTACCTGGGGTGGAGACCCAGTACTTC
CASSLPGVETQYF
>TRBV29-1|TRBJ2-5|once|.
TGCAGCGTTGAGGGCAGATATGTTCAGACCCAGTACTTC
CSVEGRYVQTQYF
>TRBV18|TRBJ1-6|.|.
TGTGCCAGCTCACGGGACGGGGGAGATTCACCCCTCCACTTT
CASSRDGGDSPLHF
>TRBV5-1|TRBJ1-3|.|TRBD1
TGCGCCAGCAGCACACGAGGGGACAGGGCGGGAAACACCATATATTTT
CASSTRGDRAGNTIYF
>TRBV19|TRBJ2-7|.|TRBD1
TGTGCCAGTAGTCTCCGGGACAGGGAGTCCTACGAGCAGTACTTC
CASSLRDRESYEQYF
>TRBV15|TRBJ1-6|.|TRBD1
TGTGCCACCAGCAGAGGGACAGGGGTTTCACCCCTCCACTTT
CATSRGTGVSPLHF
>TRBV2|TRBJ1-6|.|.
TGTGCCAGCAACCGGGGATCGTACTCACCCCTCCACTTT
CASNRGSYSPLHF
>TRBV10-3|TRBJ2-2|.|.
TGTGCCATCATGGGGGTTTCCGCGAACACCGGGGAGCTGTTTTTT
CAIMGVSANTGELFF
>TRBV6-5|TRBJ1-2|.|.
TGTGCCAGCCAGTCCCGATTAGGCTACACCTTC
CASQSRLGYTF
>TRBV9|TRBJ2-6|.|.
TGTGCCAGCAGCGTAACTGGGGCCAACGTCCTGACTTTC
CASSVTGANVLTF
>TRBV5-8|TRBJ1-6|.|.
TGTGCCAGCAGCTTGGGGTTGAGTAGTTCACCCCTCCACTTT
CASSLGLSSSPLHF
>TRBV5-5|TRBJ1-2|once|TRBD1
TGTGCCAGCCATTCCAGCGGGACAGGCGATAACTATGGCTACACCTTC
CASHSSGTGDNYGYTF
>TRBV2|TRBJ2-7|.|TRBD2
TGTGCCAGCACCCACGGGGAGGGCGGACGCTACGAGCAGTACTTC
CASTHGEGGRYEQYF
>TRBV6-5|TRBJ1-2|.|.
TGTGCCAGCAGTTCCAACGGGAGAGCGTGGGGCTACACCTTC
CASSSNGRAWGYTF
>TRBV25-1|TRBJ2-5|.|.
TGTGCCAGCAGTGGGATAGACGGGGAGACCCAGTACTTC
CASSGIDGETQYF
>TRBV15|TRBJ2-5|.|.
TGTGCCACCAGCATTCGGGGCTCCCCAGAGACCCAGTACTTC
CATSIRGSPETQYF
>TRBV7-3|TRBJ2-1|.|.
TGTGCCAGCAGCTCAAACACCTACAATGAGCAGTTCTTC
CASSSNTYNEQFF
>TRBV5-6|TRBJ1-2|.|.
TGTGCCAGCAGCTTGGAAGGCGTTAGAGTCGGCGGCTACACCTTC
CASSLEGVRVGGYTF
>TRBV25-1|TRBJ1-5|.|TRBD1
TGTGCCAGCAGTCCGCTGGACAGGGAGGACCAGCCCCAGCATTTT
CASSPLDREDQPQHF
>TRBV5-1|TRBJ1-1|.|.
TGCGCCAGCAGCTCGACAGGAAGCACTGAAGCTTTCTTT
CASSSTGSTEAFF
>TRBV18|TRBJ2-5|once|TRBD2
TGTGCCAGCTCACCAAGGGCCCCTAGCGGGGGGGCCCGGGAGACCCAGTACTTC
CASSPRAPSGGARETQYF
>TRBV30|TRBJ2-1|.|.
TGTGCCTGGGCCGCCTCCAGGGTAAGCTCCTACAATGAGCAGTTCTTC
CAWAASRVSSYNEQFF
>TRBV11-2|TRBJ2-1|once|TRBD2
TGTGCCAGCAGCTCGTTAGCGGGAGTGTTTAATGAGCAGTTCTTC
CASSSLAGVFNEQFF
>TRBV11-2|TRBJ2-3|.|.
TGTGCCAGCAGCTTAGTAGTTAGGACCGGGGATACGCAGTATTTT
CASSLVVRTGDTQYF
>TRBV15|TRBJ2-1|.|.
TGTGCCACCAGCATTGGGGCCAGCAATGAGCAGTTCTTC
CATSIGASNEQFF
>TRBV5-4|TRBJ2-7|.|TRBD1
TGTGCCAGCAGCTTTGGACAGGGAGAGCAGTACTTC
CASSFGQGEQYF